A single sample gave rise to the 22 T cell receptor beta chains below, sequenced in a study of OX40 agonist ivuxolimab in advanced cancers. Clones were sequenced by immunoSEQ multiplex PCR, and TCRdb holds only the in-frame ones, with some missing. The sample records about 91,000 clones, 87% being singletons. Material: CD4+ or CD8+ T cells sorted from blood, obtained in a trial of the OX40 agonist ivuxolimab. The receptors were gathered from an adult with an advanced solid tumor such as melanoma, head and neck, liver or kidney cancer.

The V and J genes are TRBV27 and TRBJ1-1; 8 nucleotides line up with TRBD1. There are 18 residues in the CDR3. Per germline, CDR1 MNHEY and CDR2 SMNVEV (reference sequence). V lost 7 bases to trimming and J lost 1 base; unmatched junction nucleotides: 17. The CDR3 reads CASIPTDRQGHTNTEAFF. The CDR3 nucleotides read TGTGCCAGCATACCGACAGATAGACAGGGGCACACGAACACTGAAGCTTTCTTT.

The V call is TRBV19, the J call TRBJ1-3; 7 bases agree with TRBD1. The germline V gene has CDR1 LNHDA and CDR2 SQIVND (reference sequence). Trimming cost V 3 bases and J 2 bases; bases outside gene matches: 10. This CDR3 has 17 residues. CDR3 nucleotide sequence: TGTGCCAGTAGTATTGAAGGGACAGCCCGAGCTGGAAACACCATATATTTT. Protein: CASSIEGTARAGNTIYF.

The chain links TRBV7-2 to TRBJ1-2; 11 bases match TRBD1. V dropped 5 bases and J dropped 1; count of bases not matched to a gene: 9. Per the germline V gene, CDR1 is SGHTA and CDR2 is FQGNSA. The CDR3 has 17 residues. CDR3 DNA sequence: TGTGCCAGCAGCCATATCCGGACAGGGGGCTATAACTATGGCTACACCTTC. Its protein product is CASSHIRTGGYNYGYTF.

This clone was found a few times. The chain carries TRBV28 and TRBJ1-5; D call uncertain. The germline CDR1 and CDR2 sequences are MDHEN and SYDVKM. CDR3 length: 12 amino acids. V lost 2 bases to trimming and J lost 10 bases, with 9 bases between them. DNA of the CDR3: TGTGCCAGCAGTTTACAGATCTCTCCCCAGCATTTT. It specifies CASSLQISPQHF.

This rearrangement joins TRBV15 to TRBJ2-2; TRBD2 matches at 7 bases. V dropped 4 bases and J dropped 3; count of bases not matched to a gene: 8. The CDR3 length is 16 residues. Germline V gene data show CDR1 as LNHNV and CDR2 as YYDKDF (reference sequence). The DNA of the CDR3 is TGTGCCACCAGCAACGTCATCCTAGCGGACACCGGGGAGCTGTTTTTT. Translated, it gives CATSNVILADTGELFF. The full variable domain, rest sourced from reference TRBV15 and TRBJ2-2, is DAMVIQNPRYQVTQFGKPVTLSCSQTLNHNVMYWYQQKSSQAPKLLFHYYDKDFNNEADTPDNFQSRRPNTSFCFLDIRSPGLGDTAMYLCATSNVILADTGELFFGEGSRLTVL.

V and J are TRBV28 and TRBJ1-1, with D uncertain. V was trimmed by 4 bases and J by 7 bases, leaving 13 bases between them. Germline-derived CDR1 and CDR2 are MDHEN and SYDVKM. This CDR3 is 13 amino acids long. The CDR3 is CASSSANTDEAFF. As DNA, the CDR3 is TGTGCCAGCAGTTCGGCTAACACGGATGAAGCTTTCTTT.

V and J are TRBV11-2 and TRBJ2-1; 12 bases map to TRBD2. Losses at the gene ends were 2 bases for V and 5 bases for J; bases not matched to a gene: 10. Germline V gene data show CDR1 as SGHAT and CDR2 as FQNNGV. This CDR3 region has 18 residues. This chain's CDR3 is CASSLRTSGTLYNNEQFF. In DNA form, the CDR3 reads TGTGCCAGCAGCTTAAGGACTAGCGGGACCCTCTACAACAATGAGCAGTTCTTC.

This clone was counted only a few times. The chain has TRBV29-1 and TRBJ2-7; D not resolved. V was clipped by 1 base and J by 0 bases, with 7 bases between them. The CDR3 totals 13 residues. CDR1 and CDR2 (germline): SQVTM, ANQGSEA. The CDR3: CSVEVDGSYEQYF. Here the CDR3 DNA reads TGCAGCGTTGAAGTGGACGGCTCCTACGAGCAGTACTTC.

The chain carries TRBV5-1 and TRBJ2-2, with D possibly TRBD1 on 6 matching bases. The CDR3 consists of 17 residues. Trimming shortened V by 0 bases and J by 1 base, and 13 bases separated the two germline ends. Germline-derived CDR1 and CDR2 are SGHRS and YFSETQ. This chain's CDR3 is CASSLDLIGGNTGELFF. The CDR3 DNA sequence: TGCGCCAGCAGCTTGGACCTGATAGGGGGGAACACCGGGGAGCTGTTTTTT.

The genes are TRBV7-7 and TRBJ2-3, with TRBD2 matching over 11 bases. The germline V gene has CDR1 SSHAT and CDR2 FNYEAQ (reference sequence). The CDR3 is 14 amino acids. V lost 5 bases to trimming and J lost 5 bases; unmatched junction nucleotides: 3. CDR3 in amino acids: CASSLGLAGDTQYF. In DNA, the CDR3 is TGTGCCAGCAGCCTTGGACTAGCGGGAGATACGCAGTATTTT.

This rearrangement joins TRBV7-3 to TRBJ2-3, with D possibly matching TRBD2 (6 bases). The V end lost 5 bases, the J end lost 1 base, and 19 bases lay between the germline ends. Germline CDR1 reads SGHTA; CDR2 reads FQGTGA. The CDR3 loop spans 17 amino acids. The CDR3 here is CASSRMETGGGTDTQYF. DNA for the CDR3: TGTGCCAGCAGCCGGATGGAGACTGGAGGGGGCACAGATACGCAGTATTTT.

This chain links TRBV5-4 with TRBJ2-3; D not certain. Germline lookup yields CDR1 SGHNT and CDR2 YYREEE (reference sequence). This CDR3 region has 14 residues. V was pared by 4 bases and J by 6 bases, with 15 bases between. This chain's CDR3 is CASSLRRATDTQYF. The CDR3 bases are TGTGCCAGCAGCCTTAGACGGGCTACGGATACGCAGTATTTT.

In its sample, this clone was seen once. J is TRBJ2-7 and V is TRBV7-9; 9 nucleotides line up with TRBD1. The CDR3 consists of 15 residues. Germline loops: CDR1 SEHNR, CDR2 FQNEAQ (reference sequence). V lost 2 bases and J lost 2; bases outside the gene matches: 4. The CDR3 bases are TGTGCCAGCAGCTTATCCGGGACAGGGACCTACGAGCAGTACTTC. It yields the protein CASSLSGTGTYEQYF.

The chain recombines TRBV30 with TRBJ2-3; D is undetermined. CDR1 is GTSNPN, CDR2 SVGIG, per germline (reference sequence). The V end lost 0 bases, the J end lost 0 bases, and 7 bases lay between the germline ends. The CDR3 extends over 14 amino acids. DNA for the CDR3: TGTGCCTGGAGTGTTCACGGGAGCACAGATACGCAGTATTTT. Translating it yields CAWSVHGSTDTQYF.

This sequence joins TRBV6-1 and TRBJ2-1; D is uncertain. The V gene lost 1 base and the J gene lost 10 bases, with 8 bases spanning the gap. The CDR3 sequence is 12 residues long. Germline V lookup: CDR1 MNHNS, CDR2 SASEGT. CDR3 DNA sequence: TGTGCCAGCAGTGAAGAGTTGAGGGAGCAGTTCTTC. Amino acids: CASSEELREQFF.

This clone was observed a handful of times. This chain links TRBV11-3 with TRBJ1-1, with 7 bases matching TRBD1. The V gene end was trimmed by 1 base and the J gene end by 3 bases; junction bases not matched to a gene: 11. The CDR3 totals 17 residues. Per the germline V gene, CDR1 is SGHNT and CDR2 is YENEEA. CDR3 loop: CASSLGGARDRHTEAFF. As DNA, the CDR3 is TGTGCCAGCAGCTTAGGGGGGGCCCGGGACAGACACACTGAAGCTTTCTTT. The variable domain in full, completed from reference TRBV11-3 and TRBJ1-1, reads EAGVVQSPRYKIIEKKQPVAFWCNPISGHNTLYWYLQNLGQGPELLIRYENEEAVDDSQLPKDRFSAERLKGVDSTLKIQPAELGDSAVYLCASSLGGARDRHTEAFFGQGTRLTVV.

Only one count was recorded for this clone. The chain couples TRBV11-2 to TRBJ2-5; D is uncertain. V was trimmed by 3 bases and J by 6 bases, leaving 23 bases between them. From germline, CDR1 is SGHAT and CDR2 FQNNGV. CDR3 length: 17 residues. As DNA, the CDR3 is TGTGCCAGCAGCTTCTCTCCCCGGACCGTGACCCCCCAGACCCAGTACTTC. Amino acid sequence: CASSFSPRTVTPQTQYF.

The chain joins TRBV4-2 to TRBJ1-1; tentative D call: TRBD1 (5 bases). CDR1 is LGHNA, CDR2 YNFKEQ, per germline. The ends were cut back, 0 bases at V and 3 bases at J, with 26 bases in the middle. The CDR3 has 20 amino acids. CDR3 nucleotide sequence: TGTGCCAGCAGCCAAGATTCTGTGGGTCTGAGACAGCGGGGTGACACTGAAGCTTTCTTT. It specifies CASSQDSVGLRQRGDTEAFF.

The CDR3 DNA reads as TGCGCCAGCAGCCCGGAGGGCTCTGGGGCCAACGTCCTGACTTTC. Protein sequence: CASSPEGSGANVLTF. J is TRBJ2-6 and V is TRBV5-1; D is perhaps TRBD2 (6 bases). CDR3 length equals 15 residues. CDR1 and CDR2 (germline): SGHRS, YFSETQ. V was clipped by 4 bases and J by 0 bases, with 8 bases between them. Full variable domain (missing parts from reference TRBV5-1 and TRBJ2-6): KAGVTQTPRYLIKTRGQQVTLSCSPISGHRSVSWYQQTPGQGLQFLFEYFSETQRNKGNFPGRFSGRQFSNSRSEMNVSTLELGDSALYLCASSPEGSGANVLTFGAGSRLTVL.

The chain couples TRBV7-2 to TRBJ2-3; possibly TRBD1 for D (5 bases). The CDR3 extends over 14 amino acids. Germline V gene sequence: CDR1 SGHTA, CDR2 FQGNSA. Trimming took off 2 bases at V and 2 bases at J, with 8 bases between the two ends. CDR3 in DNA: TGTGCCAGCAGCTTATCCGGACACACAGATACGCAGTATTTT. This sequence encodes CASSLSGHTDTQYF.

The rearrangement joins TRBV7-2 to TRBJ2-1, with 11 bases matching TRBD2. CDR3 length: 16 amino acids. The germline gives CDR1 SGHTA, CDR2 FQGNSA. The junction had 7 bases not matched to a gene; V was cut back by 3 bases and J by 6 bases. CDR3 DNA: TGTGCCAGCAGCTTTTCACTAGCGGGAGCAGGCAATGAGCAGTTCTTC. The encoded protein is CASSFSLAGAGNEQFF.

This sequence joins TRBV10-3 and TRBJ2-2, with D perhaps TRBD2 (5 bases). V dropped 6 bases and J dropped 5 bases, with 10 bases sitting between them. CDR3 length: 13 residues. The V gene's germline CDR1 is ENHRY and CDR2 SYGVKD. The DNA for the CDR3 is TGTGCCATCAGGAGGGTTCTTACCGGGGAGCTGTTTTTT. Translating gives CAIRRVLTGELFF.